These 30 T cell receptor beta chains originate from one sample sequenced in a study of identical twins. MiXCR, run by TCRdb on the 5' RACE reads, gives a single entry per CDR3 protein. The sample has 200,000 to 300,000 distinct CDR3 sequences, 8% to 11% seen once; the top ten hold less than 12%. Sequenced input: memory T cells sorted from blood. Receptors originate from a man aged 50-59 years in good health.

This clonotype has at least ten counts. The rearrangement links TRBV5-1 to TRBJ2-1; 13 positions agree with TRBD2. With V trimmed by 3 bases and J by 3 bases, 6 bases remained unmatched. From germline, CDR1 is SGHRS and CDR2 YFSETQ. The CDR3 loop spans 17 amino acids. CDR3 in amino acids: CASSWGTSGTGYNEQFF. The CDR3 nucleotides are TGCGCCAGCAGCTGGGGGACTAGCGGGACCGGCTACAATGAGCAGTTCTTC.

Many counts were recorded for this clonotype. The rearrangement links TRBV6-1 to TRBJ2-5; weak D call: TRBD2 (5 bases). CDR1 and CDR2 from the germline V gene are MNHNS and SASEGT. Trimming took off 5 bases at V and 4 bases at J, with 11 bases between the two ends. The CDR3 length is 13 residues. The CDR3 loop reads CASSKTRSETQYF. The CDR3 region has the DNA TGTGCCAGCAGTAAAACTAGGTCAGAGACCCAGTACTTC.

This clonotype has a handful of counts. The chain uses TRBV6-1 and TRBJ2-2, with 7 bases that match TRBD1. V lost 3 bases and J lost 4; bases outside the gene matches: 5. The CDR3 sequence is 15 residues long. The germline V gene has CDR1 MNHNS and CDR2 SASEGT. In nucleotides, the CDR3 is TGTGCCAGCAGTGACACAGGGGCCGGCACCGGGGAGCTGTTTTTT. It encodes CASSDTGAGTGELFF.

In its sample, this clonotype was seen many times. The chain has TRBV5-1 and TRBJ2-5, with D perhaps being TRBD1 or TRBD2 (6 bases each). The CDR3 spans 18 residues. Germline values: CDR1 SGHRS, CDR2 YFSETQ. V was shortened by 4 bases and J by 4 bases, with 26 bases between the two germline ends. CDR3 loop: CASSEPLKRDGGGETQYF. The CDR3, as DNA: TGCGCCAGCAGCGAACCCCTTAAACGGGACGGAGGGGGAGAGACCCAGTACTTC.

The chain carries TRBV20-1 and TRBJ2-7; 8 bases map to TRBD2. Germline-derived CDR1 and CDR2 are DFQATT and SNEGSKA (reference sequence). The CDR3 contains 15 residues. Losses at the gene ends were 4 bases for V and 0 bases for J; bases not matched to a gene: 8. For the CDR3, the DNA is TGCAGTGCTATTGAGCGGGGGCGTAGCTCCTACGAGCAGTACTTC. Translated: CSAIERGRSSYEQYF.

The gene calls are TRBV4-2 and TRBJ2-7; possible D gene TRBD1, 6 bases. V lost 0 bases and J lost 5, with 11 bases in between. This CDR3 has 14 amino acids. In germline, CDR1 is LGHNA, CDR2 YNFKEQ. This CDR3 reads CASSQDQQGNEQYF. CDR3 in DNA: TGTGCCAGCAGCCAAGACCAACAGGGTAACGAGCAGTACTTC.

This clonotype showed up just a few times. The rearrangement uses TRBV6-5 and TRBJ2-3; D ambiguous. The germline V gene encodes CDR1 MNHEY and CDR2 SVGAGI. The CDR3 is 15 residues long. Trimming cost V 0 bases and J 0 bases, with 7 bases left between them. DNA of the CDR3: TGTGCCAGCAGTTACTCTCAGATAAGCACAGATACGCAGTATTTT. Encoded protein: CASSYSQISTDTQYF.

This clonotype appeared a few times. The V gene is TRBV28, the J gene TRBJ1-1, with D perhaps matching TRBD1 (6 bases). Germline loops: CDR1 MDHEN, CDR2 SYDVKM. Deletions cut 7 bases from V and 1 base from J, with 10 bases between. CDR3 length equals 13 residues. CDR3 bases: TGTGCCAGCACAACAGGGACGAACACTGAAGCTTTCTTT. Translating it yields CASTTGTNTEAFF.

This clonotype was seen a handful of times. The chain employs TRBV2 and TRBJ1-5, with D possibly being TRBD1 (5 bases). V lost 2 bases and J 7 bases, leaving 12 bases between the germline ends. Germline-derived CDR1 and CDR2 are SNHLY and FYNNEI. The CDR3 is 14 residues long. CDR3 in amino acids: CASSERRGRQPQHF. CDR3 nucleotide sequence: TGTGCCAGCAGTGAACGTCGGGGGAGGCAGCCCCAGCATTTT.

This clonotype was detected ten times or more. The CDR3 nucleotides are TGCGCCAGCAGCCCCGGAGGCCGGAATGAAAAACTGTTTTTT. As protein: CASSPGGRNEKLFF. J is TRBJ1-4 and V is TRBV5-1, with D hard to call. Germline CDR1 reads SGHRS; CDR2 reads YFSETQ. The V end was cut by 4 bases, the J end by 5 bases, with 12 bases between. The CDR3 loop spans 14 amino acids.

The rearrangement uses TRBV11-1 and TRBJ1-1; 8 bases agree with TRBD1. This CDR3 has 19 amino acids. V was pared by 5 bases and J by 2 bases, with 19 bases of the junction left unmatched. Per germline, CDR1 SGHAT and CDR2 FQDESV (reference sequence). The DNA for the CDR3 is TGTGCCAGCAGCACCCAAATAAGGCTAGGGGCAGGGGGCAACACTGAAGCTTTCTTT. Amino acids: CASSTQIRLGAGGNTEAFF.

The genes are TRBV12-3 or TRBV12-4 and TRBJ1-5; TRBD1 matches 8 bases. The CDR3 has 16 amino acids. Trimming removed 6 bases from V and 6 bases from J; junction bases left unmatched: 13. CDR3 loop: CASSITGQGLSQPQHF. DNA of the CDR3: TGTGCCAGCAGCATTACAGGACAGGGTTTAAGTCAGCCCCAGCATTTT.

This rearrangement joins TRBV14 to TRBJ2-6, with 8 bases aligning to TRBD2. The CDR3 extends over 24 amino acids. CDR1 SGHDN and CDR2 FVKESK come from the germline V gene. V lost 7 bases and J lost 2; bases outside the gene matches: 31. The CDR3 nucleotides read TGTGCCAGCATGAAGATGAGCGGGAGTTCCCGACTATTCACCTCAAAGGCTGGGGCCAACGTCCTGACTTTC. It translates to CASMKMSGSSRLFTSKAGANVLTF.

In DNA form, the CDR3 reads TGCAGTGCTAGCGAGGAACTAGGGAAGGGCACAGATACGCAGTATTTT. This translates into CSASEELGKGTDTQYF. The genes are TRBV20-1 and TRBJ2-3; weak D call: TRBD2 (5 bases). V was shortened by 3 bases and J by 1 base, with 17 bases between the two germline ends. Looked up from germline, CDR1 is DFQATT and CDR2 is SNEGSKA (reference sequence). The CDR3 spans 16 residues.

This clonotype has at least ten counts. This chain uses TRBV4-1 with TRBJ1-4; possibly TRBD1 for D (6 bases). With 4 bases removed from V and 0 bases from J, the gap between germline ends came to 24 bases. The CDR3 runs 20 residues. Germline V gene sequence: CDR1 MGHRA, CDR2 YSYEKL. The CDR3 sequence: CASSRNTETGSKATNEKLFF. CDR3 in DNA: TGCGCCAGCAGCCGAAACACAGAAACAGGGAGTAAAGCAACTAATGAAAAACTGTTTTTT.

The CDR3 DNA reads TGTGCCAGCAGTGGGTTTTGGCAGATAAACACTGAAGCTTTCTTT. Amino acid sequence: CASSGFWQINTEAFF. The chain employs TRBV2 and TRBJ1-1; D is unresolved. The CDR3 consists of 15 residues. V lost 4 bases to trimming and J lost 2 bases, with 14 bases between them. From germline, CDR1 is SNHLY and CDR2 FYNNEI.

The V and J genes are TRBV24-1 and TRBJ2-5; D possibly corresponds to TRBD2 (6 bases). There are 16 residues in the CDR3. Trimming shortened V by 3 bases and J by 1 base, and 14 bases separated the two germline ends. CDR1 and CDR2 (germline): KGHDR, SFDVKD. As DNA, the CDR3 is TGTGCCACCAGTGATCCCCAAGCGGGCCTCCAAGAGACCCAGTACTTC. Translating gives CATSDPQAGLQETQYF.

The chain is built from TRBV24-1 and TRBJ2-1; D may be TRBD1 (6 bases). The V and J ends lost 3 bases and 7 bases respectively, with 24 bases between them. The germline gives CDR1 KGHDR, CDR2 SFDVKD. This CDR3 spans 18 amino acids. Here the CDR3 DNA reads TGTGCCACCAGTGATGTAATTTCAGGGCACTCTAGGGGGAATGAGCAGTTCTTC. This translates into CATSDVISGHSRGNEQFF.

This clonotype was observed many times. This chain joins TRBV18 and TRBJ1-1; no clear D. The germline CDR1 and CDR2 sequences are KGHSH and LQKENI. The CDR3 length is 16 residues. Trimming took off 2 bases at V and 0 bases at J, with 13 bases between the two ends. This CDR3 reads CASSPEGRRLNTEAFF. The DNA of the CDR3 is TGTGCCAGCTCACCAGAAGGGAGGCGACTGAACACTGAAGCTTTCTTT.

This clonotype was counted between two and nine times. The genes are TRBV3-1 and TRBJ2-7; 14 positions match TRBD2. V lost 5 bases to trimming and J lost 12 bases; unmatched junction nucleotides: 9. Germline V CDR1 and CDR2: LGHDT, YNNKEL (reference sequence). The CDR3 length is 14 residues. This chain's CDR3 is CASSDGLAGGHLYF. As DNA, the CDR3 is TGTGCCAGCAGCGACGGACTAGCGGGGGGCCACTTGTACTTC.

This sequence joins TRBV11-2 and TRBJ2-7; 9 bases match TRBD1. V lost 2 bases to trimming and J lost 6 bases; unmatched junction nucleotides: 5. The CDR3 has 14 amino acids. The germline V gene encodes CDR1 SGHAT and CDR2 FQNNGV. The CDR3 coding sequence is TGTGCCAGCAGCTTACGGACAGGGGTAGGCGAGCAGTACTTC. Translated, it gives CASSLRTGVGEQYF.

In its sample, this clonotype was seen many times. The chain combines TRBV18 with TRBJ1-2, with no clear D. The CDR3 totals 14 residues. Trimming cost V 0 bases and J 7 bases, with 12 bases left between them. Germline CDR1 is KGHSH and CDR2 is LQKENI. CDR3 coding DNA: TGTGCCAGCTCACCACCTACGGGCCGGCGTGGCTACACCTTC. This encodes CASSPPTGRRGYTF.

This clonotype was seen repeatedly, ten times or more. The chain links TRBV4-2 to TRBJ2-1; D gene ambiguous. Per the germline V gene, CDR1 is LGHNA and CDR2 is YNFKEQ. The CDR3 totals 12 residues. The V gene lost 1 base and the J gene lost 5 bases, with 3 bases spanning the gap. This CDR3 reads CASSQGNNEQFF. The CDR3, as DNA: TGTGCCAGCAGCCAAGGTAACAATGAGCAGTTCTTC.

This clonotype was seen a handful of times. The genes are TRBV19 and TRBJ2-1; no firm D call. Germline CDR1 is LNHDA and CDR2 is SQIVND (reference sequence). This CDR3 comprises 11 residues. Trimming left V 6 bases short and J 10 bases short, with 10 bases between. The CDR3 loop is CASRYAAEQFF. In DNA, the CDR3 is TGTGCCAGTAGATATGCGGCCGAGCAGTTCTTC.

This chain connects TRBV4-3 to TRBJ1-5, with D tentatively TRBD1 (5 bases). With 1 base removed from V and 5 bases from J, the gap between germline ends came to 18 bases. CDR1 LGHNA and CDR2 YSLEER come from the germline V gene. This CDR3 is built from 17 residues. The DNA for the CDR3 is TGCGCCAGCAGCCAAGGGCTTTTGGGGCGGATGGATCAGCCCCAGCATTTT. Its protein is CASSQGLLGRMDQPQHF.

Many counts were recorded for this clonotype. The J gene is TRBJ2-1, the V gene TRBV5-5; 11 positions agree with TRBD2. V was clipped by 0 bases and J by 3 bases; unmatched bases: 2. Germline-derived CDR1 and CDR2 are SGHKS and YYEKEE (reference sequence). There are 16 residues in the CDR3. This CDR3 is CASSLEGTSGYNEQFF. CDR3 DNA: TGTGCCAGCAGCTTGGAAGGGACTAGCGGCTACAATGAGCAGTTCTTC.

This chain uses TRBV9 with TRBJ2-2; 10 bases align to TRBD1. The trim removed 2 bases at V and 5 bases at J, leaving 6 bases unmatched. CDR1 and CDR2 (germline): SGDLS, YYNGEE. This CDR3 comprises 16 residues. The CDR3 protein is CASSVGGTGVTGELFF. The CDR3 coding sequence is TGTGCCAGCAGCGTGGGGGGGACAGGGGTGACCGGGGAGCTGTTTTTT.

This clonotype has just a few counts. The chain links TRBV5-6 to TRBJ2-3, with TRBD2 matching over 8 bases. Germline CDR1 and CDR2: SGHDT and YYEEEE. V lost 1 base to trimming and J lost 8 bases; unmatched junction nucleotides: 6. The CDR3 is 14 residues long. CDR3: CASSLIAGGATQYF. Written as DNA, the CDR3 is TGTGCCAGCAGCTTGATCGCGGGGGGCGCTACGCAGTATTTT.

This clonotype was observed at least ten times. The chain has TRBV20-1 and TRBJ2-5; 7 nucleotides line up with TRBD2. The CDR3 has 13 amino acids. Germline loops: CDR1 DFQATT, CDR2 SNEGSKA (reference sequence). V gave up 4 bases and J gave up 8 bases; unmatched junction bases: 10. CDR3 residues: CSATASGRFTQYF. The CDR3 DNA sequence: TGCAGTGCTACAGCTAGCGGCCGTTTTACCCAGTACTTC.

This clonotype was observed at least ten times. The chain employs TRBV28 and TRBJ1-2; perhaps TRBD1 as D (5 bases). Germline CDR1 MDHEN, CDR2 SYDVKM. Trimming removed 3 bases at V and 4 bases at J, with 15 bases between. The CDR3 totals 15 residues. CDR3 sequence (DNA): TGTGCCAGCAGTTTCGGCGCAGGGATGGCCTATGGCTACACCTTC. Its protein product is CASSFGAGMAYGYTF.